The subject of this entry is one T cell receptor (beta chain). The data were taken from a study of blood T cell repertoires in COVID-19. Study as a whole: The study drew acute and convalescent COVID-19 samples from the United States, Italy and Spain.

The CDR3 sequence is 13 residues long. CDR1 and CDR2 (germline): ENHRY, SYGVKD. The junction had 3 bases not matched to a gene; V was cut back by 10 bases and J by 3 bases. This table comes from immunoSEQ multiplex PCR, and its TCRdb copy is limited to in-frame clones, with some not included. This table has 200,000 or so clones, 88% appearing once. This sequence originates from a woman aged 60 to 75 with acute or convalescent COVID-19. Sequenced material: peripheral blood. J is TRBJ2-3 and V is TRBV10-3, with 11 bases identical to TRBD2. CDR3 coding DNA: TGTGCCAGCGGGACTAGCGGAACAGATACGCAGTATTTT. This sequence encodes CASGTSGTDTQYF.